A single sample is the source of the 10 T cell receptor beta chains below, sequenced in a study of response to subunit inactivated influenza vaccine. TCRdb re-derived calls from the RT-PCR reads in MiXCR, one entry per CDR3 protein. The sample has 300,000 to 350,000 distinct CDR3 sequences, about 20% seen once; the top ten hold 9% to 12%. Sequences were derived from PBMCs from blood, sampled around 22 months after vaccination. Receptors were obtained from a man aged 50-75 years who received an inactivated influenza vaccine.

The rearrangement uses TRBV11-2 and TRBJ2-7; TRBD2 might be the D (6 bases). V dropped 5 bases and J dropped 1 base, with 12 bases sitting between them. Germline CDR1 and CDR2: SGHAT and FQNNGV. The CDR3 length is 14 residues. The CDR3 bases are TGTGCCAGCAGCCGGAGCGGAGGGTCCTACGAGCAGTACTTC. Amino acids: CASSRSGGSYEQYF.

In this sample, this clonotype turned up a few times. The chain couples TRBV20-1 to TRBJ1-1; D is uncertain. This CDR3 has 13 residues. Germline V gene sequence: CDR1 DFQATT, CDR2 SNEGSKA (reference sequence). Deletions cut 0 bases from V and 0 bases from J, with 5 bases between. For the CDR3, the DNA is TGCAGTGCTAGAGAAGATTTGAACACTGAAGCTTTCTTT. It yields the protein CSAREDLNTEAFF.

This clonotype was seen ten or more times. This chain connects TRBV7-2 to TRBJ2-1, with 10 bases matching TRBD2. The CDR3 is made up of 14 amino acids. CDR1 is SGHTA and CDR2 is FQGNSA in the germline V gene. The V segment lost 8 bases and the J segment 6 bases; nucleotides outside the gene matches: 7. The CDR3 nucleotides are TGTGCCAGCGTGTCTAGCGGGGGAGTCAATGAGCAGTTCTTC. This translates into CASVSSGGVNEQFF.

CDR3 nucleotide sequence: TGTGCCAGCAGTACTTCTGGGGACAGACTGTACCAAGAGACCCAGTACTTC. Protein product: CASSTSGDRLYQETQYF. This chain connects TRBV25-1 to TRBJ2-5, with 7 bases fitting TRBD1. Germline CDR1 is MGHDK and CDR2 is SYGVNS. The junction had 12 bases not matched to a gene; V was cut back by 5 bases and J by 0 bases. The CDR3 spans 17 residues.

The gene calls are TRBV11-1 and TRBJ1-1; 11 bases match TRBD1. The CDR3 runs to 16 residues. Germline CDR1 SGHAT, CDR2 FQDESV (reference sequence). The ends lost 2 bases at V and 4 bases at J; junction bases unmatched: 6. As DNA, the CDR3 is TGTGCCAGCAGCTTAAACGCCGGGACAGGGGGCACTGAAGCTTTCTTT. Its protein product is CASSLNAGTGGTEAFF.

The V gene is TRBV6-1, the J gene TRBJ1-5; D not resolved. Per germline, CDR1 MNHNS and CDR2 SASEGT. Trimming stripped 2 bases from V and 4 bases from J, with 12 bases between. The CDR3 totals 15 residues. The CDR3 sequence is CASSERTVGNQPQHF. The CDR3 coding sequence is TGTGCCAGCAGTGAACGAACAGTGGGGAATCAGCCCCAGCATTTT.

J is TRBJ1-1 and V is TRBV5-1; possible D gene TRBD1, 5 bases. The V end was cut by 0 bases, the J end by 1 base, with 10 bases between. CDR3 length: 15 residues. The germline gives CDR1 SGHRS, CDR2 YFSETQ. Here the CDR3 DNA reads TGCGCCAGCAGCTTGGACGGGACGAGGAACACTGAAGCTTTCTTT. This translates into CASSLDGTRNTEAFF.

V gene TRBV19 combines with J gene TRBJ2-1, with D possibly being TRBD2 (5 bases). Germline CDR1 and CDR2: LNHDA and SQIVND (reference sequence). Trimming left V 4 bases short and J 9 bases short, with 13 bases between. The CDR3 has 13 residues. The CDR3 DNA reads TGTGCCAGTAGTACGACGGATGAGGGTGAGCAGTTCTTC. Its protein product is CASSTTDEGEQFF.

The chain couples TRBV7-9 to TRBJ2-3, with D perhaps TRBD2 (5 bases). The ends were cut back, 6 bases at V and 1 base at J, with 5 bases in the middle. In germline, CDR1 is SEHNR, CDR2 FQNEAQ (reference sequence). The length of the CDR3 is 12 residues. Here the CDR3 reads CASRLGTDTQYF. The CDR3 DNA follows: TGTGCCAGCAGACTAGGCACAGATACGCAGTATTTT.

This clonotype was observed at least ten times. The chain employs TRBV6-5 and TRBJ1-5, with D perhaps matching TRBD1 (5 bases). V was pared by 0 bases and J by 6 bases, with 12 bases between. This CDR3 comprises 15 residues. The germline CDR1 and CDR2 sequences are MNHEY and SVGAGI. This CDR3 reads CASSYSGGFSQPQHF. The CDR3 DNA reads TGTGCCAGCAGTTACTCGGGGGGATTTAGTCAGCCCCAGCATTTT.